The 28 T cell receptor beta chains reported below all come from one sample, sequenced in a study of blood T cell repertoires in COVID-19. Using immunoSEQ multiplex PCR, the repertoire was profiled, and TCRdb retains in-frame clones only, with some absent. The table has 150,000 to 200,000 clones, over 75% seen once. Sequences were obtained from peripheral blood. The source of these receptors is a man between 65 and 80 years old who had recovered from COVID-19.

This clone occurred many times. This chain joins TRBV5-1 and TRBJ2-2; no clear D gene. V lost 3 bases and J 1 base, leaving 7 bases between the germline ends. Germline V gives CDR1 SGHRS, CDR2 YFSETQ. CDR3 length: 14 residues. The CDR3 nucleotides are TGCGCCAGCAGCTGGGCTTTGAACACCGGGGAGCTGTTTTTT. Its protein product is CASSWALNTGELFF.

V is TRBV9 and J is TRBJ2-3; 12 positions match TRBD2. Trimming removed 0 bases from V and 6 bases from J; junction bases left unmatched: 8. CDR3 length: 17 amino acids. Germline CDR1 SGDLS, CDR2 YYNGEE. The CDR3, as DNA: TGTGCCAGCAGCGTAGAGGCTAGCGGGAGGGGGAGGGATACGCAGTATTTT. As protein: CASSVEASGRGRDTQYF.

The chain employs TRBV7-9 and TRBJ1-2; tentative D call: TRBD1 (5 bases). Germline lookup yields CDR1 SEHNR and CDR2 FQNEAQ (reference sequence). Trimming shortened V by 5 bases and J by 4 bases, and 8 bases separated the two germline ends. The CDR3 contains 12 residues. The CDR3 is CASSTDSYGYTF. The CDR3 DNA sequence: TGTGCCAGCAGCACCGACAGCTATGGCTACACCTTC.

This chain uses TRBV28 with TRBJ2-7; D ambiguous. Deletions cut 3 bases from V and 2 bases from J, with 14 bases between. CDR1 and CDR2 (germline): MDHEN, SYDVKM. The CDR3 totals 15 residues. CDR3 in amino acids: CASSLILGEPYEQYF. CDR3 in DNA: TGTGCCAGCAGTTTGATCCTGGGCGAACCCTACGAGCAGTACTTC.

The V and J genes are TRBV3-1 (or the pseudogene TRBV3-2) and TRBJ2-7, with a possible D match to TRBD1 (5 bases). From germline, CDR1 is LGHDT and CDR2 YNNKEL (reference sequence). The V end was cut by 3 bases, the J end by 4 bases, with 10 bases between. This CDR3 is 13 amino acids long. The CDR3 spells CASSHQGPYEQYF. CDR3 sequence (DNA): TGTGCCAGCAGCCACCAGGGCCCTTACGAGCAGTACTTC.

The rearrangement uses TRBV7-6 and TRBJ2-1; 11 nucleotides align to TRBD2. The CDR3 length is 15 residues. The germline V gene has CDR1 SGHVS and CDR2 FNYEAQ. V shed 4 bases, J shed 7 bases, and the junction held 6 bases outside the gene matches. CDR3 nucleotide sequence: TGTGCCAGCAGCTCTCTAGCGGGGGGCTTGAATGAGCAGTTCTTC. It encodes CASSSLAGGLNEQFF.

The chain combines TRBV4-1 with TRBJ2-1, with 8 bases fitting TRBD1. The CDR3 consists of 16 residues. In germline, CDR1 is MGHRA, CDR2 YSYEKL. The V and J ends lost 1 base and 1 base, in that order; junction bases with no gene match: 3. The CDR3 bases are TGCGCCAGCAGCCAAGGGACAGGGATTTCCTACAATGAGCAGTTCTTC. It yields the protein CASSQGTGISYNEQFF.

CDR3 sequence: CSVTSGVSYEQYF. Here the CDR3 DNA reads TGCAGCGTCACTAGCGGGGTTTCCTACGAGCAGTACTTC. V and J are TRBV29-1 and TRBJ2-7; 10 bases map to TRBD2. This CDR3 is 13 amino acids long. The V segment lost 6 bases and the J segment 1 base; nucleotides outside the gene matches: 3. Germline lookup yields CDR1 SQVTM and CDR2 ANQGSEA.

The chain employs TRBV19 and TRBJ2-5; possible D gene TRBD2, 6 bases. Germline-derived CDR1 and CDR2 are LNHDA and SQIVND (reference sequence). V was cut by 6 bases and J by 2 bases, with 19 bases left in between. There are 16 residues in the CDR3. CDR3 in DNA: TGTGCCAGTAGCGACCCTCGGGGTAGCGGACAAGAGACCCAGTACTTC. Its translation: CASSDPRGSGQETQYF. The whole variable domain, filled in from reference TRBV19 and TRBJ2-5, reads DGGITQSPKYLFRKEGQNVTLSCEQNLNHDAMYWYRQDPGQGLRLIYYSQIVNDFQKGDIAEGYSVSREKKESFPLTVTSAQKNPTAFYLCASSDPRGSGQETQYFGPGTRLLVL.

V and J are TRBV28 and TRBJ2-1; D unresolved. The V end lost 8 bases, the J end lost 7 bases, and 12 bases lay between the germline ends. This CDR3 contains 12 residues. From germline, CDR1 is MDHEN and CDR2 SYDVKM. CDR3 nucleotide sequence: TGTGCCAGCGGCAATCCCCCAAATGAGCAGTTCTTC. It is translated as CASGNPPNEQFF.

This chain uses TRBV7-8 with TRBJ1-1; no definite D call. The CDR3 covers 13 residues. CDR1 and CDR2 (germline): SGHVS, FQNEAQ. Trimming stripped 1 base from V and 5 bases from J, with 8 bases between. The CDR3 DNA sequence: TGTGCCAGCAGCTTAGGAGGGAGTACTGAAGCTTTCTTT. Protein sequence: CASSLGGSTEAFF.

This sequence joins TRBV2 and TRBJ1-2; 7 bases are a match to TRBD1. CDR3 size: 13 residues. CDR1 SNHLY and CDR2 FYNNEI come from the germline V gene. V lost 5 bases, J lost 3 bases, and 3 bases stayed unmatched. CDR3: CASSFQGDYGYTF. The CDR3 region has the DNA TGTGCCAGCAGTTTCCAGGGGGACTATGGCTACACCTTC.

This chain joins TRBV10-3 and TRBJ1-3; D gene ambiguous. The CDR3 runs to 15 residues. Germline V gene sequence: CDR1 ENHRY, CDR2 SYGVKD. V lost 6 bases to trimming and J lost 2 bases, with 14 bases between them. As DNA, the CDR3 is TGTGCCATCAGCCAGCCCCGGGGAGCTGGAAACACCATATATTTT. It codes for CAISQPRGAGNTIYF.

The chain uses TRBV7-6 and TRBJ2-3; D call uncertain. Trimming took off 5 bases at V and 2 bases at J, with 11 bases between the two ends. Germline CDR1 and CDR2: SGHVS and FNYEAQ. The CDR3 runs to 14 residues. In DNA form, the CDR3 reads TGTGCCAGCAGCCCCGCCGGAGTCACAGATACGCAGTATTTT. This translates into CASSPAGVTDTQYF.

V and J are TRBV3-1 (or the pseudogene TRBV3-2) and TRBJ2-7, with D unresolved. Looked up from germline, CDR1 is LGHDT and CDR2 is YNNKEL (reference sequence). The CDR3 has 12 residues. Trimming pared 2 bases from V and 3 bases from J, leaving 5 bases between. CDR3 loop: CASSQFNYEQYF. DNA for the CDR3: TGTGCCAGCAGCCAATTCAACTACGAGCAGTACTTC.

The chain recombines TRBV5-1 with TRBJ1-5; D might be TRBD1 (5 bases). Germline V gene data show CDR1 as SGHRS and CDR2 as YFSETQ. This CDR3 spans 15 amino acids. Deletions cut 1 base from V and 0 bases from J, with 8 bases between. CDR3 bases: TGCGCCAGCAGCTTGATGGGGCATAGCAATCAGCCCCAGCATTTT. Residues: CASSLMGHSNQPQHF.

This clone has just one count. This chain connects TRBV28 to TRBJ2-7, with 7 bases aligning to TRBD2. The CDR3 contains 16 residues. J lost 0 bases, V lost 4 bases, and 9 bases had no gene match. Germline values: CDR1 MDHEN, CDR2 SYDVKM. CDR3 sequence (DNA): TGTGCCAGCAGTTCATCCGGCGGGAGTAGCTCCTACGAGCAGTACTTC. As protein: CASSSSGGSSSYEQYF.

The chain recombines TRBV2 with TRBJ2-3, with 7 bases aligning to TRBD2. The V gene end was trimmed by 7 bases and the J gene end by 2 bases; junction bases not matched to a gene: 6. There are 14 residues in the CDR3. CDR1 is SNHLY, CDR2 FYNNEI, per germline. For the CDR3, the DNA is TGTGCCAGCAAAGCCGGGACTACCACAGATACGCAGTATTTT. Translated, it gives CASKAGTTTDTQYF.

The chain uses TRBV6-5 and TRBJ1-5; the D is unclear. Germline CDR1 reads MNHEY; CDR2 reads SVGAGI. The ends were cut back, 7 bases at V and 2 bases at J, with 15 bases in the middle. The CDR3 covers 15 residues. The DNA of the CDR3 is TGTGCCAGCACCCTATCGGGCGGGGGCAATCAGCCCCAGCATTTT. It encodes CASTLSGGGNQPQHF.

The J gene is TRBJ2-2, the V gene TRBV19; D is possibly TRBD2 (6 bases). Germline V gene sequence: CDR1 LNHDA, CDR2 SQIVND (reference sequence). This CDR3 spans 17 amino acids. V was cut by 7 bases and J by 4 bases, with 22 bases left in between. CDR3 DNA: TGTGCCAGTACCCCCCCCGGGGGACGAGGATTCACCGGGGAGCTGTTTTTT. Translation gives CASTPPGGRGFTGELFF.

This chain uses TRBV18 with TRBJ2-5; tentative D call: TRBD1 (5 bases). Germline lookup yields CDR1 KGHSH and CDR2 LQKENI. This CDR3 has 13 residues. V was clipped by 3 bases and J by 9 bases, with 14 bases between them. CDR3 sequence reads: CASSPTAPRAQYF. CDR3 in DNA: TGTGCCAGCTCACCCACGGCCCCCAGGGCCCAGTACTTC.

The genes are TRBV30 and TRBJ2-2, with 9 bases that match TRBD1. CDR3 length: 20 amino acids. V dropped 0 bases and J dropped 4; count of bases not matched to a gene: 18. Germline values: CDR1 GTSNPN, CDR2 SVGIG (reference sequence). CDR3 in amino acids: CAWSVPRHAYGTGSTGELFF. CDR3 nucleotide sequence: TGTGCCTGGAGTGTACCCCGACACGCCTACGGGACAGGGAGCACCGGGGAGCTGTTTTTT.

The V and J genes are TRBV15 and TRBJ2-3; a weak D match, TRBD2 (5 bases). Per germline, CDR1 LNHNV and CDR2 YYDKDF (reference sequence). V was pared by 0 bases and J by 5 bases, with 18 bases between. CDR3 length: 17 residues. CDR3 residues: CATSRDGGLAGIDTQYF. CDR3 DNA: TGTGCCACCAGCAGAGATGGCGGTCTAGCTGGGATAGATACGCAGTATTTT. Based on the CDR3 plus reference TRBV15 and TRBJ2-3, the full variable domain is DAMVIQNPRYQVTQFGKPVTLSCSQTLNHNVMYWYQQKSSQAPKLLFHYYDKDFNNEADTPDNFQSRRPNTSFCFLDIRSPGLGDTAMYLCATSRDGGLAGIDTQYFGPGTRLTVL.

The J gene is TRBJ1-2, the V gene TRBV27; 9 bases are shared with TRBD1. The trim removed 5 bases at V and 7 bases at J, leaving 5 bases unmatched. The CDR3 consists of 13 residues. CDR1 is MNHEY and CDR2 is SMNVEV in the germline V gene (reference sequence). This CDR3 reads CASSQQGAGGYTF. DNA of the CDR3: TGTGCCAGCAGTCAACAGGGGGCAGGTGGCTACACCTTC.

J is TRBJ2-7 and V is TRBV28; weak D call: TRBD1 (6 bases). Germline lookup yields CDR1 MDHEN and CDR2 SYDVKM. CDR3 length: 13 residues. V was cut by 5 bases and J by 5 bases, with 13 bases left in between. CDR3 sequence reads: CASSTDPGDEQYF. The CDR3 coding sequence is TGTGCCAGCAGTACAGATCCAGGGGACGAGCAGTACTTC. The full variable domain, its missing parts supplied by reference TRBV28 and TRBJ2-7, is DVKVTQSSRYLVKRTGEKVFLECVQDMDHENMFWYRQDPGLGLRLIYFSYDVKMKEKGDIPEGYSVSREKKERFSLILESASTNQTSMYLCASSTDPGDEQYFGPGTRLTVT.

This sequence joins TRBV7-8 and TRBJ1-2; 10 bases match TRBD1. This CDR3 comprises 14 residues. Per the germline V gene, CDR1 is SGHVS and CDR2 is FQNEAQ. Unmatched junction bases numbered 3, after V lost 6 bases and J lost 2 bases. Written as DNA, the CDR3 is TGTGCCAGCAGTAAGGACAGGGGGAACTATGGCTACACCTTC. Residues: CASSKDRGNYGYTF.

Here the CDR3 DNA reads TGTGCCTGGAGTGTTAAGGCAGGGGGATGGAATGAAAAACTGTTTTTT. Protein product: CAWSVKAGGWNEKLFF. The chain joins TRBV30 to TRBJ1-4; 7 bases map to TRBD1. Germline values: CDR1 GTSNPN, CDR2 SVGIG (reference sequence). With V trimmed by 0 bases and J by 5 bases, 9 bases remained unmatched. This CDR3 comprises 16 residues.

This clone has more than one count but fewer than ten. The rearrangement joins TRBV5-1 to TRBJ1-1; D is unclear. The CDR3 is made up of 14 amino acids. Germline CDR1 is SGHRS and CDR2 is YFSETQ. Between the trimmed V and J ends, which lost 0 bases and 1 base, there was a span of 7 bases. CDR3 nucleotides: TGCGCCAGCAGCTTGGGGTCACAGAACACTGAAGCTTTCTTT. The encoded protein is CASSLGSQNTEAFF.